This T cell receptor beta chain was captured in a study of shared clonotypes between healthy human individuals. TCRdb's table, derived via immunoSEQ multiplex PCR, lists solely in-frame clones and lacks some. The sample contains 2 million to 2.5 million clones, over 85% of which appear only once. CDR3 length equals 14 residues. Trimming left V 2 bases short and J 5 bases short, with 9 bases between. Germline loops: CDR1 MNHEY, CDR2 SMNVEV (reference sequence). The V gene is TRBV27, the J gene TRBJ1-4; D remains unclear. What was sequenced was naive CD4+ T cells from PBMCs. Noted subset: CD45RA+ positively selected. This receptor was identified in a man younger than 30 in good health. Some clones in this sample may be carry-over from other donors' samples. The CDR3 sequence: CASSLHLSNEKLFF. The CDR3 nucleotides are TGTGCCAGCAGTTTACATCTCTCGAATGAAAAACTGTTTTTT.